This TCR beta chain was profiled in a study of cytomegalovirus exposure and HLA in healthy donors. CDR1 and CDR2 from the germline V gene are SEHNR and FQNEAQ (reference sequence). This CDR3 comprises 12 residues. PCR used 60 Vbeta primers and 13 Jbeta primers. Clones were sequenced by immunoSEQ multiplex PCR, and TCRdb holds only the in-frame ones, with some missing. The sample has tens of thousands of clones, about four fifths seen once; the top ten hold about 7.9%. This clone came up a few times. A junction boundary mismatches the germline segment, possibly from a read error. Material: PBMCs. The source of this sequence is a man between 25 and 39 years old in good health and CMV-seronegative. This chain joins TRBV7-9 and TRBJ1-4; D gene uncertain. The CDR3 spells CSSSLQNEKLFF. For the CDR3, the DNA is TGTTCCAGCAGCTTACAGAATGAAAAACTGTTTTTT.